What follows are 8 T cell receptor beta chains derived from one specimen sequenced in a study of T-cell reconstitution after alpha-beta-depleted transplantation in children. This sample's TCRbeta library carried unique molecular identifier barcodes. From the PCR reads, TCRdb called clonotypes with MiXCR, one entry per CDR3 protein. The data show 450,000 to 600,000 distinct CDR3 sequences, with 13% seen just once and over 2% held by the top ten. The sample in question was PBMCs, mostly from graft donor cells, obtained 360 days after TCRalphabeta/CD19-depleted stem cell transplant. These receptors were collected from a male patient between 10 and 17 years old who had a stem cell transplant for acute myeloid leukemia, so the T cells may come from the graft donor.

This clonotype occurred many times. The chain recombines TRBV4-1 with TRBJ2-7; 10 bases are shared with TRBD2. The ends lost 1 base at V and 5 bases at J; junction bases unmatched: 11. Looked up from germline, CDR1 is MGHRA and CDR2 is YSYEKL. The CDR3 has 17 residues. The CDR3 spells CASSQVGVAGGLDEQYF. In nucleotides, the CDR3 is TGCGCCAGCAGCCAAGTTGGCGTAGCGGGAGGTCTCGACGAGCAGTACTTC.

This clonotype was observed at least ten times. This chain uses TRBV5-1 with TRBJ2-5, with 15 bases that match TRBD2. The CDR3 covers 17 residues. Germline trimming cut 2 bases from V and 6 bases from J; bases unmatched to any gene: 8. Germline CDR1 SGHRS, CDR2 YFSETQ. CDR3 DNA sequence: TGCGCCAGCAGCTTCGGACTAGCGGGAGGGCCTTTAAAGACCCAGTACTTC. Amino acid sequence: CASSFGLAGGPLKTQYF.

For this clonotype: Germline is not matched at one junction end, which may reflect a read error. The chain links TRBV12-3 or TRBV12-4 to TRBJ2-3; a weak D match, TRBD1 (5 bases). This CDR3 spans 12 amino acids. This CDR3 is CASSFPTALGDF. Here the CDR3 DNA reads TGTGCCAGCAGTTTTCCTACGGCCCTAGGGGATTTT.

This clonotype was found a few times. The J gene is TRBJ2-7, the V gene TRBV4-1; 10 positions match TRBD2. V trimming: 1 base; J trimming: 2 bases; junction bases outside the gene matches: 11. Germline V gives CDR1 MGHRA, CDR2 YSYEKL. The CDR3 has 18 residues. The CDR3 DNA sequence: TGCGCCAGCAGCCAAGGGAGACTAGCGGGCCAGTCACCCTACGAGCAGTACTTC. It yields the protein CASSQGRLAGQSPYEQYF.

The chain has TRBV2 and TRBJ2-1; perhaps TRBD2 as D (5 bases). CDR3 length: 14 amino acids. CDR1 and CDR2 from the germline V gene are SNHLY and FYNNEI. Trimming removed 2 bases at V and 9 bases at J, with 14 bases between. The CDR3 DNA reads TGTGCCAGCAGTGAATATATTAGGCGGGTTGAGCAGTTCTTC. Translation: CASSEYIRRVEQFF.

This clonotype appeared a few times. The chain carries TRBV7-9 and TRBJ2-1, with D maybe TRBD1 (6 bases). The CDR3 has 16 amino acids. Germline CDR1 is SEHNR and CDR2 is FQNEAQ (reference sequence). V was shortened by 4 bases and J by 6 bases, with 19 bases between the two germline ends. The CDR3 bases are TGTGCCAGCAGCTGGGGGCCAGGGATAGGCCCCAATGAGCAGTTCTTC. Its protein is CASSWGPGIGPNEQFF.

The chain carries TRBV7-9 and TRBJ2-1; 8 bases map to TRBD2. Per germline, CDR1 SEHNR and CDR2 FQNEAQ (reference sequence). V lost 5 bases to trimming and J lost 1 base; unmatched junction nucleotides: 7. The CDR3 loop spans 16 amino acids. The CDR3 coding sequence is TGTGCCAGCAGCCCTCTAGCGGGCCAGTCCTACAATGAGCAGTTCTTC. This encodes CASSPLAGQSYNEQFF.

This clonotype was recorded a few times. The chain combines TRBV2 with TRBJ2-3, with 9 positions matching TRBD1. CDR1 SNHLY and CDR2 FYNNEI come from the germline V gene. V shed 6 bases, J shed 5 bases, and the junction held 6 bases outside the gene matches. The CDR3 extends over 14 amino acids. CDR3 loop: CASRVQGAGDTQYF. Here the CDR3 DNA reads TGTGCCAGCAGGGTACAGGGGGCCGGAGATACGCAGTATTTT. The full variable domain, in which reference TRBV2 and TRBJ2-3 provide the parts outside the CDR3, is EPEVTQTPSHQVTQMGQEVILRCVPISNHLYFYWYRQILGQKVEFLVSFYNNEISEKSEIFDDQFSVERPDGSNFTLKIRSTKLEDSAMYFCASRVQGAGDTQYFGPGTRLTVL.